These 25 T cell receptor beta chains were sequenced from one sample in a study of cytomegalovirus exposure and HLA in healthy donors (TCRdb year 2017). Receptor amplification or capture employed the immunoSEQ multiplex PCR assay. A mixture of 60 forward primers for TCR Vbeta segments and 13 reverse primers for TCR Jbeta segments was used in the multiplex PCR. TCRdb limited this immuneACCESS table to in-frame rearrangements with V and J called. A share of clones is missing; checked studies link under half to unresolved V genes, and the rest is unexplained. In all, the sample holds approximately 100,000 clones, and 85% of those were seen once. 6.5% to 8.5% of the sample rests with the top ten. Material for sequencing was PBMCs. The receptors derive from a man aged 35-49 years in good health and CMV-seropositive.

This sequence joins TRBV6-1 and TRBJ2-2, with D perhaps TRBD2 (6 bases). The germline V gene has CDR1 MNHNS and CDR2 SASEGT. Trimming removed 6 bases from V and 1 base from J, with 12 bases in between. There are 15 residues in the CDR3. The CDR3 DNA reads as TGTGCCAGCAGCTTCGACGGGGGGAACACCGGGGAGCTGTTTTTT. Translation gives CASSFDGGNTGELFF.

The chain combines TRBV7-2 with TRBJ1-1; 7 bases match TRBD1. V shed 1 base, J shed 3 bases, and the junction held 8 bases outside the gene matches. There are 16 residues in the CDR3. Germline loops: CDR1 SGHTA, CDR2 FQGNSA. CDR3 region: CASSLGGQVFYTEAFF. The CDR3 DNA follows: TGTGCCAGCAGCTTAGGTGGACAGGTATTTTACACTGAAGCTTTCTTT.

This rearrangement joins TRBV2 to TRBJ1-5, with D maybe TRBD1 (5 bases). Trimming removed 7 bases from V and 3 bases from J, with 10 bases in between. Germline V gene lookup returns CDR1 SNHLY and CDR2 FYNNEI. The CDR3 loop spans 13 amino acids. Written as DNA, the CDR3 is TGTGCCAGCAAAGTGACAGTCAATCAGCCCCAGCATTTT. Amino acids: CASKVTVNQPQHF.

V gene TRBV6-1 combines with J gene TRBJ2-7, with 8 bases fitting TRBD2. V trimming: 4 bases; J trimming: 3 bases; junction bases outside the gene matches: 8. Germline assignment: CDR1 MNHNS and CDR2 SASEGT. The CDR3 has 15 residues. CDR3 in DNA: TGTGCCAGCAGTGGGGGGGCGGGAGGATACTACGAGCAGTACTTC. Translated, it gives CASSGGAGGYYEQYF.

This rearrangement joins TRBV27 to TRBJ1-1, with 7 positions matching TRBD1. There are 14 residues in the CDR3. Germline V gives CDR1 MNHEY, CDR2 SMNVEV (reference sequence). Unmatched junction bases numbered 9, after V lost 5 bases and J lost 6 bases. The CDR3 is CASSLLTGNAEAFF. The DNA of the CDR3 is TGTGCCAGCAGTCTCTTGACAGGGAATGCTGAAGCTTTCTTT.

The chain employs TRBV5-8 and TRBJ2-2; 7 nucleotides agree with TRBD1. There are 14 residues in the CDR3. V lost 2 bases and J lost 6; bases outside the gene matches: 4. The germline gives CDR1 SGHTS, CDR2 YDEGEE. This chain's CDR3 is CASSFGQVAGELFF. In DNA, the CDR3 is TGTGCCAGCAGCTTTGGACAGGTGGCCGGGGAGCTGTTTTTT.

V and J are TRBV28 and TRBJ2-1; TRBD2 matches 13 bases. The V gene's germline CDR1 is MDHEN and CDR2 SYDVKM. The CDR3 runs to 17 residues. V dropped 6 bases and J dropped 8; count of bases not matched to a gene: 13. The CDR3 region is CASSSHTGTSGMDEQFF. CDR3 nucleotide sequence: TGTGCCAGCAGCTCGCACACCGGGACTAGCGGGATGGATGAGCAGTTCTTC.

In its sample, this clone was seen once. The rearrangement uses TRBV7-6 and TRBJ2-7; 9 nucleotides match TRBD1. The germline V gene has CDR1 SGHVS and CDR2 FNYEAQ. This CDR3 spans 16 amino acids. V was pared by 1 base and J by 6 bases, with 10 bases of the junction left unmatched. Here the CDR3 DNA reads TGTGCCAGCAGCTTAGATAGAACCGGGACAGGGAGCGAGCAGTACTTC. This translates into CASSLDRTGTGSEQYF.

The genes are TRBV7-6 and TRBJ2-5; D gene unclear. V gave up 2 bases and J gave up 5 bases, with 6 bases separating them. The CDR3 loop spans 12 amino acids. Germline V lookup: CDR1 SGHVS, CDR2 FNYEAQ. The CDR3 DNA reads TGTGCCAGCAGCTTATTTGAGGAGACCCAGTACTTC. Amino acids: CASSLFEETQYF.

The chain is built from TRBV7-2 and TRBJ1-3; 7 positions agree with TRBD1. This CDR3 contains 17 residues. Germline CDR1 is SGHTA and CDR2 is FQGNSA. The V gene end was trimmed by 2 bases and the J gene end by 0 bases; junction bases not matched to a gene: 7. CDR3 region: CASSLYRGRSSGNTIYF. CDR3 sequence (DNA): TGTGCCAGCAGCTTATACAGGGGCCGAAGCTCTGGAAACACCATATATTTT.

A word on this clone: The conserved phenylalanine or tryptophan normally closing the CDR3 is absent here, so this likely arose from a read error. The DNA is omitted, as the CDR3 cannot be located on it reliably, and the CDR3 follows TCRdb's listing. This chain connects TRBV2 to TRBJ2-7; the table assigns TRBD1, which was not confirmed against the DNA. 11 amino acids form the CDR3, both terminal residues included. Germline CDR1 is SNHLY and CDR2 is FYNNEI. The chain's CDR3 is CASRAKSPGLI.

The chain recombines TRBV7-9 with TRBJ2-1; 11 positions agree with TRBD1. This CDR3 contains 13 residues. Per germline, CDR1 SEHNR and CDR2 FQNEAQ (reference sequence). V shed 8 bases and J 8 bases; nucleotides not matched to a gene: 5. The DNA for the CDR3 is TGTGCCAGCCGGGACAGGGGGACTGATGAGCAGTTCTTC. This codes for CASRDRGTDEQFF. Full variable domain (outside the CDR3, taken from reference TRBV7-9 and TRBJ2-1): DTGVSQNPRHKITKRGQNVTFRCDPISEHNRLYWYRQTLGQGPEFLTYFQNEAQLEKSRLLSDRFSAERPKGSFSTLEIQRTEQGDSAMYLCASRDRGTDEQFFGPGTRLTVL.

The chain is built from TRBV6-6 and TRBJ2-3; no clear D. V shed 6 bases and J shed 3 bases, with 13 bases lying between them. This CDR3 comprises 14 residues. In germline, CDR1 is MNHNY, CDR2 SVGAGI (reference sequence). The CDR3 DNA is TGTGCCAGCAGCCGAATCCCTGAGACAGATACGCAGTATTTT. Its translation is CASSRIPETDTQYF.

The genes are TRBV5-8 and TRBJ1-3, with D possibly being TRBD1 (6 bases). Germline CDR1 reads SGHTS; CDR2 reads YDEGEE. The ends were cut back, 4 bases at V and 5 bases at J, with 10 bases in the middle. The CDR3 covers 13 residues. Written as DNA, the CDR3 is TGTGCCAGCAGCCCCCAGGGGAGAAACACCATATATTTT. Translation gives CASSPQGRNTIYF. Full variable domain (rest looked up from reference TRBV5-8 and TRBJ1-3): EAGVTQSPTHLIKTRGQQATLRCSPISGHTSVYWYQQALGLGLQFLLWYDEGEERNRGNFPPRFSGRQFPNYSSELNVNALELEDSALYLCASSPQGRNTIYFGEGSWLTVV.

The V and J genes are TRBV6-5 and TRBJ1-5; maybe TRBD1 (5 bases). The CDR3 has 14 residues. CDR1 and CDR2 from the germline V gene are MNHEY and SVGAGI. V was pared by 3 bases and J by 6 bases, with 12 bases between. The CDR3 sequence: CASSYAGMAQPQHF. CDR3 in DNA: TGTGCCAGCAGTTATGCAGGGATGGCTCAGCCCCAGCATTTT.

The chain uses TRBV18 and TRBJ1-1, with TRBD1 matching over 7 bases. Per the germline V gene, CDR1 is KGHSH and CDR2 is LQKENI. CDR3 length: 14 amino acids. With V trimmed by 2 bases and J by 4 bases, 4 bases remained unmatched. Written as DNA, the CDR3 is TGTGCCAGCTCACCAGAACAGGGGTCCACTGAAGCTTTCTTT. Translation: CASSPEQGSTEAFF.

This clone was counted between two and nine times. The rearrangement links TRBV5-5 to TRBJ2-3; 9 positions agree with TRBD2. Germline V gives CDR1 SGHKS, CDR2 YYEKEE (reference sequence). J was trimmed by 1 base and V by 3 bases; bases with no gene match: 0. This CDR3 has 14 residues. The CDR3 sequence is CASSSSGGTDTQYF. Here the CDR3 DNA reads TGTGCCAGCAGCTCTAGCGGGGGCACAGATACGCAGTATTTT.

The V and J genes are TRBV6-5 and TRBJ1-2; 9 bases match TRBD1. The CDR3 contains 14 residues. Germline CDR1 MNHEY, CDR2 SVGAGI. V dropped 6 bases and J dropped 6; count of bases not matched to a gene: 8. The CDR3 loop is CASRGQGRVDGYTF. The CDR3 DNA follows: TGTGCCAGCAGGGGACAGGGAAGGGTAGATGGCTACACCTTC.

This chain connects TRBV5-1 to TRBJ1-2, with TRBD1 as a possible D gene (6 bases). V lost 4 bases and J lost 4, with 11 bases in between. CDR1 is SGHRS, CDR2 YFSETQ, per germline. CDR3 length equals 13 residues. In DNA form, the CDR3 reads TGCGCCAGCAGCCGAGGGACAACCTATGGCTACACCTTC. Its protein product is CASSRGTTYGYTF. Full variable domain (rest looked up from reference TRBV5-1 and TRBJ1-2): KAGVTQTPRYLIKTRGQQVTLSCSPISGHRSVSWYQQTPGQGLQFLFEYFSETQRNKGNFPGRFSGRQFSNSRSEMNVSTLELGDSALYLCASSRGTTYGYTFGSGTRLTVV.

This sequence joins TRBV9 and TRBJ2-5; 8 nucleotides line up with TRBD1. Germline CDR1 is SGDLS and CDR2 is YYNGEE. V gave up 2 bases and J gave up 1 base; unmatched junction bases: 1. The CDR3 is 14 residues long. CDR3 region: CASSVGTGQETQYF. CDR3 sequence (DNA): TGTGCCAGCAGCGTGGGGACAGGCCAAGAGACCCAGTACTTC.

This clone was counted a few times. The rearrangement uses TRBV28 and TRBJ2-2, with TRBD1 identical over 8 bases. V trimming: 5 bases; J trimming: 6 bases; junction bases outside the gene matches: 8. The CDR3 length is 15 residues. Germline loops: CDR1 MDHEN, CDR2 SYDVKM. CDR3 bases: TGTGCCAGCAGTGCATACAGGGGGTCAGCCGGGGAGCTGTTTTTT. Amino acids: CASSAYRGSAGELFF.

The chain joins TRBV28 to TRBJ1-5, with 8 positions matching TRBD1. This CDR3 has 13 residues. Trimming cost V 10 bases and J 7 bases; bases outside gene matches: 9. In germline, CDR1 is MDHEN, CDR2 SYDVKM. The CDR3 here is CAIQGARAQPQHF. CDR3 nucleotide sequence: TGTGCCATTCAGGGGGCCCGGGCACAGCCCCAGCATTTT.

Only one count was recorded for this clone. The V gene is TRBV19, the J gene TRBJ2-7, with TRBD1 matching 8 bases. CDR3 length equals 15 residues. After removal of 5 bases from V and 2 bases from J, the junction contained 8 bases not matched to a gene. CDR1 and CDR2 from the germline V gene are LNHDA and SQIVND (reference sequence). CDR3 region: CASSVGRQGTYEQYF. CDR3 sequence (DNA): TGTGCCAGTAGTGTAGGGAGACAGGGGACCTACGAGCAGTACTTC.

The chain carries TRBV30 and TRBJ2-7; possibly TRBD1 for D (6 bases). Trimming shortened V by 0 bases and J by 3 bases, and 12 bases separated the two germline ends. CDR1 and CDR2 from the germline V gene are GTSNPN and SVGIG (reference sequence). CDR3 size: 14 residues. CDR3 sequence reads: CAWSVLRGHYEQYF. DNA for the CDR3: TGTGCCTGGAGTGTACTCAGGGGCCACTACGAGCAGTACTTC.

The V call is TRBV2, the J call TRBJ2-4, with no clear D. V was clipped by 3 bases and J by 8 bases, with 5 bases between them. Looked up from germline, CDR1 is SNHLY and CDR2 is FYNNEI. The CDR3 consists of 11 residues. CDR3 nucleotides: TGTGCCAGCAGTGACCGGTACATTCAGTACTTC. It specifies CASSDRYIQYF. Supplemented by reference TRBV2 and TRBJ2-4, the full variable domain reads EPEVTQTPSHQVTQMGQEVILRCVPISNHLYFYWYRQILGQKVEFLVSFYNNEISEKSEIFDDQFSVERPDGSNFTLKIRSTKLEDSAMYFCASSDRYIQYFGAGTRLSVL.